The sequence of this T cell receptor beta chain was determined in a study of blood T cells in healthy people across ages. V shed 8 bases and J 2 bases; nucleotides not matched to a gene: 9. Germline values: CDR1 SEHNR, CDR2 FQNEAQ (reference sequence). The CDR3 spans 14 residues. Through a sample-barcoded 5' primer and a J-beta primer mix, a second PCR was run for roughly 6 to 11 cycles. MiXCR was run by TCRdb on the 5' RACE reads, yielding one entry per CDR3 protein. The sample gives around 990,000 distinct CDR3 sequences, about 25% of which show up once; approximately 0.79% is in the top ten. The same sample was also used in a study of T cells of mothers and their children. That study adds: Material was donated by three healthy Caucasian mothers and their six children.

This receptor was obtained from a girl aged 2 to 9 in good health. The genes are TRBV7-9 and TRBJ2-7; TRBD2 agrees at 7 bases. The sample taken for sequencing was blood. This chain's CDR3 is CASGPRTSPYEQYF. The CDR3 nucleotides read TGTGCCAGCGGACCGAGGACTAGTCCCTACGAGCAGTACTTC. The entire variable domain, with the rest obtained from reference TRBV7-9 and TRBJ2-7, is as follows: DTGVSQNPRHKITKRGQNVTFRCDPISEHNRLYWYRQTLGQGPEFLTYFQNEAQLEKSRLLSDRFSAERPKGSFSTLEIQRTEQGDSAMYLCASGPRTSPYEQYFGPGTRLTVT.